A single sample is the source of the 28 T cell receptor beta chains below, sequenced in a study of OX40 agonist ivuxolimab in advanced cancers. The library was made by the immunoSEQ multiplex PCR assay. Not all clones reach the TCRdb copy of this immuneACCESS table, which keeps in-frame sequences only. Checked studies attribute under half of the gap to unresolved V genes and leave the rest unexplained. For this sample the table gives 98,000 or so clones, of which approximately 92% were detected only once. Approximately 0.3% of the sample is held by the ten biggest clonotypes. The sample here was CD4+ or CD8+ T cells sorted from blood, taken in a trial of the OX40 agonist ivuxolimab. Receptors were obtained from an adult with an advanced solid tumor such as melanoma, head and neck, liver or kidney cancer.

This chain uses TRBV14 with TRBJ2-5; 7 nucleotides agree with TRBD2. Germline loops: CDR1 SGHDN, CDR2 FVKESK. The CDR3 has 17 amino acids. V shed 4 bases and J 1 base; nucleotides not matched to a gene: 12. DNA of the CDR3: TGTGCCAGCAGCCTTTACGAACCAGGGAGGGCCCAAGAGACCCAGTACTTC. Translating it yields CASSLYEPGRAQETQYF.

This chain links TRBV19 with TRBJ1-5; 10 nucleotides agree with TRBD1. This CDR3 is 14 amino acids long. V lost 3 bases to trimming and J lost 5 bases; unmatched junction nucleotides: 1. Germline V gene data show CDR1 as LNHDA and CDR2 as SQIVND (reference sequence). The CDR3 reads CASSIGTGDQPQHF. The CDR3 DNA is TGTGCCAGTAGTATCGGGACAGGGGATCAGCCCCAGCATTTT. Together with reference TRBV19 and TRBJ1-5, the CDR3 gives the full variable domain: DGGITQSPKYLFRKEGQNVTLSCEQNLNHDAMYWYRQDPGQGLRLIYYSQIVNDFQKGDIAEGYSVSREKKESFPLTVTSAQKNPTAFYLCASSIGTGDQPQHFGDGTRLSIL.

The V and J genes are TRBV7-2 and TRBJ1-2, with TRBD1 identical over 7 bases. In germline, CDR1 is SGHTA, CDR2 FQGNSA. The CDR3 covers 13 residues. The junction had 2 bases not matched to a gene; V was cut back by 5 bases and J by 2 bases. CDR3: CASSPGQNYGYTF. The CDR3 nucleotides read TGTGCCAGCAGCCCGGGACAGAACTATGGCTACACCTTC. The full variable domain, rest sourced from reference TRBV7-2 and TRBJ1-2, is GAGVSQSPSNKVTEKGKDVELRCDPISGHTALYWYRQSLGQGLEFLIYFQGNSAPDKSGLPSDRFSAERTGGSVSTLTIQRTQQEDSAVYLCASSPGQNYGYTFGSGTRLTVV.

This rearrangement joins TRBV9 to TRBJ1-2; 9 bases line up with TRBD1. V dropped 3 bases and J dropped 4; count of bases not matched to a gene: 10. This CDR3 is 16 amino acids long. Germline-derived CDR1 and CDR2 are SGDLS and YYNGEE. This CDR3 reads CASSGKGTTGGYGYTF. In nucleotides, the CDR3 is TGTGCCAGCAGCGGTAAGGGTACGACAGGGGGCTATGGCTACACCTTC.

This clone turned up a few times. The chain is built from TRBV9 and TRBJ2-1, with 7 positions matching TRBD2. V shed 0 bases and J 7 bases; nucleotides not matched to a gene: 10. The CDR3 is made up of 16 amino acids. Germline V CDR1 and CDR2: SGDLS, YYNGEE. CDR3 bases: TGTGCCAGCAGCGTAGGCCTAGCGGACAAGCTTAATGAGCAGTTCTTC. This sequence encodes CASSVGLADKLNEQFF.

This sequence joins TRBV6-1 and TRBJ1-2, with 10 bases that match TRBD1. Trimming cost V 3 bases and J 14 bases; bases outside gene matches: 3. This CDR3 has 11 residues. Germline V gene lookup returns CDR1 MNHNS and CDR2 SASEGT. CDR3 amino acids: CASSETGGETF. CDR3 in DNA: TGTGCCAGCAGTGAGACAGGGGGCGAGACCTTC.

CDR3 DNA sequence: TGTGCCAGCAGCGTAGTCGGGGGGACCCAGTACTTC. Its translation is CASSVVGGTQYF. The J gene is TRBJ2-5, the V gene TRBV9; possible D gene TRBD2, 6 bases. V was trimmed by 0 bases and J by 7 bases, leaving 7 bases between them. This CDR3 is 12 amino acids long. In germline, CDR1 is SGDLS, CDR2 YYNGEE.

This clone occurred once. The rearrangement uses TRBV12-5 and TRBJ2-5, with 9 bases lining up with TRBD2. Germline V gene data show CDR1 as LGHNT and CDR2 as FRNRAP. CDR3 size: 15 residues. The J segment lost 4 bases and the V segment lost 6 bases, leaving 9 bases of the junction unmatched. CDR3 nucleotides: TGTGCTAGTGGCCAGGGCGGGAGGGCCGGAGAGACCCAGTACTTC. Its translation is CASGQGGRAGETQYF. The full variable domain, in which reference TRBV12-5 and TRBJ2-5 provide the parts outside the CDR3, is DARVTQTPRHKVTEMGQEVTMRCQPILGHNTVFWYRQTMMQGLELLAYFRNRAPLDDSGMPKDRFSAEMPDATLATLKIQPSEPRDSAVYFCASGQGGRAGETQYFGPGTRLLVL.

The chain couples TRBV4-3 to TRBJ1-6, with D uncertain. Germline V gives CDR1 LGHNA, CDR2 YSLEER. The CDR3 consists of 16 residues. Trimming took off 1 base at V and 7 bases at J, with 14 bases between the two ends. In DNA, the CDR3 is TGCGCCAGCAGCCAAGGTATCCGTTCCCGGAATTCACCCCTCCACTTT. It specifies CASSQGIRSRNSPLHF.

This chain uses TRBV19 with TRBJ2-1; no firm D call. The CDR3 consists of 13 residues. Germline CDR1 LNHDA, CDR2 SQIVND (reference sequence). V lost 1 base and J lost 7, with 8 bases in between. The CDR3 region has the DNA TGTGCCAGTAGTATAGGTCCCCTTAATGAGCAGTTCTTC. Its translation is CASSIGPLNEQFF.

This clone qualifies as medium-sized. The chain's CDR3 is CASSQPRQGARDEKLFF. The CDR3 nucleotides are TGCGCCAGCAGCCAGCCGCGACAGGGGGCGCGAGACGAAAAACTGTTTTTT. The chain couples TRBV4-1 to TRBJ1-4, with 10 bases fitting TRBD1. The CDR3 spans 17 residues. V shed 3 bases, J shed 8 bases, and the junction held 12 bases outside the gene matches. Looked up from germline, CDR1 is MGHRA and CDR2 is YSYEKL.

In this sample, this clone turned up once. The V and J genes are TRBV4-1 and TRBJ1-1; 7 bases line up with TRBD1. The germline gives CDR1 MGHRA, CDR2 YSYEKL. The CDR3 is 14 amino acids. J gave up 8 bases and V 2 bases, and 8 bases lay outside the gene matches. The CDR3 loop is CASSQLDRATEAFF. Written as DNA, the CDR3 is TGCGCCAGCAGCCAACTCGACAGGGCTACGGAAGCTTTCTTT.

The CDR3 nucleotides are TGTGCCAGCTATTTCAAAAGGGGGACAGGGGGCGTGGACTATGGCTACACCTTC. This encodes CASYFKRGTGGVDYGYTF. The genes are TRBV28 and TRBJ1-2; 12 bases are shared with TRBD1. Losses at the gene ends were 8 bases for V and 3 bases for J; bases not matched to a gene: 16. In germline, CDR1 is MDHEN, CDR2 SYDVKM. CDR3 size: 18 residues.

V and J are TRBV5-1 and TRBJ2-3; 9 bases are shared with TRBD2. The CDR3 is made up of 14 amino acids. J was trimmed by 6 bases and V by 0 bases; bases with no gene match: 2. Germline V CDR1 and CDR2: SGHRS, YFSETQ. As DNA, the CDR3 is TGCGCCAGCAGCTTGGCAGCGGGAGGTGATACGCAGTATTTT. Translating it yields CASSLAAGGDTQYF. The complete variable domain, with remaining parts taken from reference TRBV5-1 and TRBJ2-3, reads KAGVTQTPRYLIKTRGQQVTLSCSPISGHRSVSWYQQTPGQGLQFLFEYFSETQRNKGNFPGRFSGRQFSNSRSEMNVSTLELGDSALYLCASSLAAGGDTQYFGPGTRLTVL.

A word on this clone: A junction boundary mismatches the germline segment, possibly from a read error. The chain combines TRBV5-1 with TRBJ1-4, with 7 bases matching TRBD1. Germline CDR1 reads SGHRS; CDR2 reads YFSETQ. CDR3 length: 14 residues. The CDR3 protein is CASSLQGFNEELFF. The CDR3 DNA is TGCGCCAGCAGCTTACAGGGGTTTAATGAAGAACTGTTTTTT.

The rearrangement joins TRBV6-1 to TRBJ2-3; the D gene is possibly TRBD2 (6 bases). V dropped 2 bases and J dropped 2 bases, with 8 bases sitting between them. The CDR3 contains 14 residues. Germline assignment: CDR1 MNHNS and CDR2 SASEGT. The CDR3 DNA reads TGTGCCAGCAGTGAACGCGGGATCACAGATACGCAGTATTTT. It encodes CASSERGITDTQYF.

The genes are TRBV6-6 and TRBJ2-2; D might be TRBD1 (6 bases). CDR1 MNHNY and CDR2 SVGAGI come from the germline V gene (reference sequence). The length of the CDR3 is 14 residues. The V end lost 7 bases, the J end lost 6 bases, and 15 bases lay between the germline ends. The DNA for the CDR3 is TGTGCCAGCACCCTCTCCGGACAGCCCGGGGAGCTGTTTTTT. Translating gives CASTLSGQPGELFF.

This chain joins TRBV28 and TRBJ1-2; no clear D. The CDR3 sequence is 12 residues long. The germline V and J ends were trimmed by 0 bases and 5 bases, with 4 bases remaining between them. Germline CDR1 MDHEN, CDR2 SYDVKM. Written as DNA, the CDR3 is TGTGCCAGCAGTTTATGGACATATGGCTACACCTTC. Translation gives CASSLWTYGYTF.

This clone was seen just once. The V and J genes are TRBV19 and TRBJ1-4, with TRBD1 matching over 7 bases. The V gene's germline CDR1 is LNHDA and CDR2 SQIVND (reference sequence). The CDR3 totals 14 residues. The V and J ends lost 3 bases and 8 bases, in that order; junction bases with no gene match: 6. This chain's CDR3 is CASSIRDSGEKLFF. DNA for the CDR3: TGTGCCAGTAGTATTCGGGACAGCGGGGAAAAACTGTTTTTT.

V gene TRBV5-1 combines with J gene TRBJ2-1, with a weak D call TRBD1 (6 bases). The CDR3 length is 14 residues. Trimming removed 0 bases from V and 7 bases from J, with 11 bases in between. Germline loops: CDR1 SGHRS, CDR2 YFSETQ. The CDR3 sequence is CASSLARGENEQFF. The CDR3 DNA reads TGCGCCAGCAGCTTGGCCAGGGGAGAGAATGAGCAGTTCTTC.

The V call is TRBV6-1, the J call TRBJ2-1, with 9 bases fitting TRBD1. CDR3 length: 15 residues. Trimming cost V 1 base and J 8 bases; bases outside gene matches: 6. Germline CDR1 MNHNS, CDR2 SASEGT. The CDR3, as DNA: TGTGCCAGCAGTGAAGTGGGACAGGGTACGGATGAGCAGTTCTTC. Protein: CASSEVGQGTDEQFF.

This chain links TRBV10-3 with TRBJ2-2, with 14 nucleotides matching TRBD2. J lost 5 bases, V lost 6 bases, and 8 bases had no gene match. Germline V gives CDR1 ENHRY, CDR2 SYGVKD. This CDR3 is built from 17 residues. Here the CDR3 DNA reads TGTGCCATCAGCCCGACTAGCGGGGGGGCGAGGACCGGGGAGCTGTTTTTT. Translation: CAISPTSGGARTGELFF.

The chain combines TRBV7-6 with TRBJ2-2; D not certain. Trimming pared 4 bases from V and 4 bases from J, leaving 4 bases between. This CDR3 comprises 12 residues. CDR1 and CDR2 (germline): SGHVS, FNYEAQ. CDR3 sequence: CASSSSTGELFF. In DNA, the CDR3 is TGTGCCAGCAGCTCTTCCACCGGGGAGCTGTTTTTT.

V and J are TRBV5-6 and TRBJ2-5, with D maybe TRBD1 (6 bases). In germline, CDR1 is SGHDT, CDR2 YYEEEE. V was trimmed by 4 bases and J by 2 bases, leaving 9 bases between them. CDR3 size: 13 residues. The CDR3 region is CASSRQVQETQYF. The CDR3 DNA sequence: TGTGCCAGCAGCCGACAGGTTCAAGAGACCCAGTACTTC. Supplemented by reference TRBV5-6 and TRBJ2-5, the full variable domain reads DAGVTQSPTHLIKTRGQQVTLRCSPKSGHDTVSWYQQALGQGPQFIFQYYEEEERQRGNFPDRFSGHQFPNYSSELNVNALLLGDSALYLCASSRQVQETQYFGPGTRLLVL.

The J gene is TRBJ2-2, the V gene TRBV10-3, with a weak D call TRBD1 (5 bases). V dropped 7 bases and J dropped 3 bases, with 9 bases sitting between them. The germline V gene has CDR1 ENHRY and CDR2 SYGVKD. The CDR3 is 13 residues long. The CDR3 bases are TGTGCCATCAAGGGGCTGGACACCGGGGAGCTGTTTTTT. Residues: CAIKGLDTGELFF.

The gene calls are TRBV6-6 and TRBJ1-5; the D gene is possibly TRBD1 (5 bases). Trimming removed 0 bases at V and 7 bases at J, with 13 bases between. Per the germline V gene, CDR1 is MNHNY and CDR2 is SVGAGI (reference sequence). The CDR3 loop spans 15 amino acids. The CDR3 sequence is CASSYSQGPGQPQHF. DNA for the CDR3: TGTGCCAGCAGTTACTCTCAGGGTCCCGGACAGCCCCAGCATTTT.

The chain is built from TRBV28 and TRBJ1-5; D is undetermined. V dropped 6 bases and J dropped 6 bases, with 15 bases sitting between them. This CDR3 spans 14 amino acids. Germline-derived CDR1 and CDR2 are MDHEN and SYDVKM. CDR3 DNA sequence: TGTGCCAGCAGAACAGACCGGCTGGGTCAGCCCCAGCATTTT. It yields the protein CASRTDRLGQPQHF.

The CDR3 DNA is TGTGCCAGCAGCTTAGCTTCGACTAGCGGGATGGCAGATACGCAGTATTTT. Amino acids: CASSLASTSGMADTQYF. The V gene is TRBV7-2, the J gene TRBJ2-3, with 11 positions matching TRBD2. Germline CDR1 and CDR2: SGHTA and FQGNSA. The J segment lost 4 bases and the V segment lost 0 bases, leaving 6 bases of the junction unmatched. The CDR3 runs to 17 residues.